This TCR beta chain is from a study of T cell responses to AZD1222 COVID-19 vaccine. Here immunoSEQ multiplex PCR was the method, and the copy in TCRdb shows in-frame clones only, minus some. The sample has around 130,000 clones; about 94% are singletons. V was pared by 6 bases and J by 4 bases, with 6 bases between. Germline CDR1 MNHEY, CDR2 SMNVEV (reference sequence). This CDR3 comprises 11 residues. The chain employs TRBV27 and TRBJ1-1, with no clear D. The specimen was peripheral blood, collected on day 0 of AZD1222 vaccination. This clonotype originated in an adult in good health. The CDR3 coding sequence is TGTGCCAGCAGAGAAGGCACTGAAGCTTTCTTT. It codes for CASREGTEAFF.